The clone carrying this TCR beta chain has ten or more counts. As yet, its antigen is unknown. Either OKT3 anti-CD3 antibody or CD3/CD28 beads expanded T cells from blood mononuclear cells over 3 days. This entry belongs to a study of beta chain bispecific antibodies for T cell cancers. Regarding the study as a whole: In these mixed samples, most targeted TRBV reads derived from the leukemia cell line.

MiXCR, run by TCRdb on the 5' RACE reads, gives a single entry per CDR3 protein. The sample carries 7,000 to 9,500 distinct CDR3 sequences, 2% to 2.5% recorded once. CDR3 length equals 14 residues. With 7 bases removed from V and 9 bases from J, the gap between germline ends came to 16 bases. The material sequenced was T cells from a healthy donor cultured with Jurkat leukemia cells, taken from a culture containing an anti-CD19 bispecific antibody. The TCR comes from a human donor in good health. Some clones in this sample may be carry-over from other donors' samples. The genes are TRBV12-3 or TRBV12-4 and TRBJ1-6; no definite D call. This chain's CDR3 is CASTLGGSISPLHF. CDR3 bases: TGTGCCAGCACTCTTGGAGGGTCCATTTCACCCCTCCACTTT.